This T cell receptor (beta chain) appears in the sequencing data of a study of OX40 agonist ivuxolimab in advanced cancers. Study-level information: Patients' therapy was ivuxolimab, an antibody that acts as an agonist of OX40 (CD134). Overall study results and limits: People who partly responded at 0.1-3.0 mg/kg had some of the least clonal expansion seen. Averaging showed that CD8+ T cells had more expanded clones than CD4+ did.

The CDR3 has 16 residues. The V gene end was trimmed by 5 bases and the J gene end by 3 bases; junction bases not matched to a gene: 6. Germline V gene sequence: CDR1 MNHEY, CDR2 SMNVEV (reference sequence). Blood got drawn at baseline, again on cycle 4 day 1, and then on cycle 7 day 1. Here immunoSEQ multiplex PCR was the method, and the copy in TCRdb shows in-frame clones only, minus some. This sample has some 86,000 clones; around nine tenths occur once, and the top ten carry approximately 1.5%. Comments on this clone: Its antigen is currently unknown.

The sequenced sample was CD4+ or CD8+ T cells sorted from blood, obtained in a trial of the OX40 agonist ivuxolimab. The sequence came from an adult with an advanced solid tumor such as melanoma, head and neck, liver or kidney cancer. The chain recombines TRBV27 with TRBJ1-4, with 10 bases that match TRBD1. The CDR3 DNA reads TGTGCCAGCAGTCCTGGACAGGGGGGGTCTAATGAAAAACTGTTTTTT. Translation gives CASSPGQGGSNEKLFF.